The 27 T cell receptor beta chains below come from one sample, sequenced in a study of cytomegalovirus exposure and HLA in healthy donors. Method: immunoSEQ multiplex PCR; TCRdb's copy keeps in-frame clones and lacks some. The data contain about 150,000 clones, approximately 91% of them singletons. The sequencing input was PBMCs. Receptors were obtained from a man younger than 35 in good health and CMV-seronegative.

The chain joins TRBV9 to TRBJ2-5; 8 positions match TRBD1. CDR1 is SGDLS, CDR2 YYNGEE, per germline. Trimming removed 2 bases from V and 2 bases from J; junction bases left unmatched: 5. The CDR3 extends over 15 amino acids. CDR3 coding DNA: TGTGCCAGCAGCGTGCAGGGGGCGGGTCAAGAGACCCAGTACTTC. Translating gives CASSVQGAGQETQYF.

This clone was seen more than once but under ten times. The J gene is TRBJ1-2, the V gene TRBV2; D is ambiguous. Germline lookup yields CDR1 SNHLY and CDR2 FYNNEI. The CDR3 totals 12 residues. V lost 6 bases and J lost 5, with 10 bases in between. The CDR3 DNA sequence: TGTGCCAGCAGCACGCGAGGTTATGGCTACACCTTC. Protein sequence: CASSTRGYGYTF.

V and J are TRBV7-9 and TRBJ1-2; D not certain. The germline gives CDR1 SEHNR, CDR2 FQNEAQ (reference sequence). Trimming pared 1 base from V and 2 bases from J, leaving 11 bases between. This CDR3 has 15 amino acids. CDR3 region: CASSLGVTPNYGYTF. CDR3 coding DNA: TGTGCCAGCAGCTTAGGAGTGACTCCGAACTATGGCTACACCTTC.

This chain joins TRBV7-8 and TRBJ2-2; 7 bases are shared with TRBD2. V lost 5 bases to trimming and J lost 6 bases; unmatched junction nucleotides: 6. CDR3 length: 14 amino acids. Germline lookup yields CDR1 SGHVS and CDR2 FQNEAQ. CDR3 in DNA: TGTGCCAGCAGCGAACGACGGGGGGCCGGGGAGCTGTTTTTT. It is translated as CASSERRGAGELFF.

The chain has TRBV30 and TRBJ2-2, with D maybe TRBD1 (5 bases). This CDR3 comprises 17 residues. V gave up 4 bases and J gave up 0 bases, with 18 bases separating them. CDR1 GTSNPN and CDR2 SVGIG come from the germline V gene (reference sequence). The CDR3 loop reads CAWTRGRVTANTGELFF. The CDR3 DNA follows: TGTGCCTGGACCCGAGGCCGTGTGACAGCGAACACCGGGGAGCTGTTTTTT. Full variable domain (rest looked up from reference TRBV30 and TRBJ2-2): SQTIHQWPATLVQPVGSPLSLECTVEGTSNPNLYWYRQAAGRGLQLLFYSVGIGQISSEVPQNLSASRPQDRQFILSSKKLLLSDSGFYLCAWTRGRVTANTGELFFGEGSRLTVL.

The chain has TRBV9 and TRBJ2-7, with TRBD1 matching over 7 bases. This CDR3 has 14 amino acids. The germline gives CDR1 SGDLS, CDR2 YYNGEE. V was clipped by 4 bases and J by 7 bases; unmatched bases: 11. In DNA, the CDR3 is TGTGCCAGCAGCCCCCGGACAGGCTTCGGGGAGCAGTACTTC. Protein product: CASSPRTGFGEQYF.

The CDR3 DNA reads as TGCGCCAGCAGCCAAGGACTCGGAATCTACGAGCAGTACTTC. It encodes CASSQGLGIYEQYF. J is TRBJ2-7 and V is TRBV4-1, with unresolved D. The germline V and J ends were trimmed by 1 base and 3 bases, with 10 bases remaining between them. There are 14 residues in the CDR3. CDR1 MGHRA and CDR2 YSYEKL come from the germline V gene.

The chain joins TRBV11-3 to TRBJ2-1; D perhaps matches TRBD2 (5 bases). Germline values: CDR1 SGHNT, CDR2 YENEEA. CDR3 length: 15 residues. V shed 2 bases and J shed 0 bases, with 8 bases lying between them. The CDR3 DNA reads as TGTGCCAGCAGCTTAAGCGGCAGCTCCTACAATGAGCAGTTCTTC. Protein sequence: CASSLSGSSYNEQFF.

The chain carries TRBV7-2 and TRBJ2-1, with D perhaps TRBD2 (6 bases). The CDR3 contains 15 residues. The V and J ends lost 1 base and 6 bases respectively, with 13 bases between them. Germline V CDR1 and CDR2: SGHTA, FQGNSA. The DNA of the CDR3 is TGTGCCAGCAGCTTAGGACCGGGAGCGGCCAATGAGCAGTTCTTC. It is translated as CASSLGPGAANEQFF. The full variable domain, its missing parts supplied by reference TRBV7-2 and TRBJ2-1, is GAGVSQSPSNKVTEKGKDVELRCDPISGHTALYWYRQSLGQGLEFLIYFQGNSAPDKSGLPSDRFSAERTGGSVSTLTIQRTQQEDSAVYLCASSLGPGAANEQFFGPGTRLTVL.

This sequence joins TRBV6-5 and TRBJ2-7, with 11 positions matching TRBD2. The J segment lost 3 bases and the V segment lost 7 bases, leaving 2 bases of the junction unmatched. The CDR3 covers 13 residues. Germline V CDR1 and CDR2: MNHEY, SVGAGI. The chain's CDR3 is CASTLAGGYEQYV. The CDR3 DNA reads as TGTGCCAGCACGCTAGCGGGAGGCTACGAGCAGTACGTC.

V and J are TRBV19 and TRBJ2-7; no clear D gene. The CDR3 is 13 residues long. In germline, CDR1 is LNHDA, CDR2 SQIVND (reference sequence). Deletions cut 3 bases from V and 0 bases from J, with 6 bases between. The CDR3 sequence: CASSMSISYEQYF. For the CDR3, the DNA is TGTGCCAGTAGTATGAGTATCTCCTACGAGCAGTACTTC.

This chain uses TRBV9 with TRBJ2-2; D not resolved. From germline, CDR1 is SGDLS and CDR2 YYNGEE. The CDR3 runs to 14 residues. V was clipped by 5 bases and J by 4 bases, with 12 bases between them. The DNA of the CDR3 is TGTGCCAGCAGGCGCGGCGACCCCACCGGGGAGCTGTTTTTT. Translation gives CASRRGDPTGELFF.

The chain joins TRBV19 to TRBJ2-3; TRBD1 agrees at 7 bases. There are 17 residues in the CDR3. J lost 0 bases, V lost 4 bases, and 10 bases had no gene match. CDR1 and CDR2 (germline): LNHDA, SQIVND (reference sequence). CDR3 coding DNA: TGTGCCAGTAGTAGCGGACAGGAAAGTCCTAGCACAGATACGCAGTATTTT. Translated, it gives CASSSGQESPSTDTQYF.

The chain joins TRBV9 to TRBJ1-5; 7 bases align to TRBD1. Germline V gene sequence: CDR1 SGDLS, CDR2 YYNGEE. This CDR3 is 13 amino acids long. V gave up 4 bases and J gave up 5 bases; unmatched junction bases: 3. In DNA, the CDR3 is TGTGCCAGCAGCCCAGGGGGGTATCAGCCCCAGCATTTT. Protein: CASSPGGYQPQHF.

This chain uses TRBV7-9 with TRBJ2-7, with TRBD1 identical over 10 bases. This CDR3 has 15 amino acids. From germline, CDR1 is SEHNR and CDR2 FQNEAQ (reference sequence). V trimming: 5 bases; J trimming: 3 bases; junction bases outside the gene matches: 7. The CDR3, as DNA: TGTGCCAGCAGCAGACGACAGGGGGCTATCTACGAGCAGTACTTC. Amino acid sequence: CASSRRQGAIYEQYF.

The chain links TRBV7-2 to TRBJ1-2; 9 bases are a match to TRBD1. Trimming at V came to 6 bases and at J to 0 bases, leaving 5 bases not matched to a gene. CDR1 is SGHTA, CDR2 FQGNSA, per germline. CDR3 length equals 15 residues. The CDR3 loop reads CASRRGQGPNYGYTF. In nucleotides, the CDR3 is TGTGCCAGCAGACGGGGACAGGGACCTAACTATGGCTACACCTTC.

The CDR3 nucleotides read TGTGCCTTCAGGATTAGCGGACGAACATACGAGCAGTACTTC. As protein: CAFRISGRTYEQYF. This sequence joins TRBV30 and TRBJ2-7; possible D gene TRBD2, 6 bases. This CDR3 has 14 amino acids. The germline CDR1 and CDR2 sequences are GTSNPN and SVGIG (reference sequence). V lost 7 bases and J lost 4, with 20 bases in between. Full variable domain (missing parts from reference TRBV30 and TRBJ2-7): SQTIHQWPATLVQPVGSPLSLECTVEGTSNPNLYWYRQAAGRGLQLLFYSVGIGQISSEVPQNLSASRPQDRQFILSSKKLLLSDSGFYLCAFRISGRTYEQYFGPGTRLTVT.

This clone occurred a few times. V gene TRBV19 combines with J gene TRBJ1-2; 9 bases fit TRBD1. The J segment lost 5 bases and the V segment lost 7 bases, leaving 5 bases of the junction unmatched. Germline V lookup: CDR1 LNHDA, CDR2 SQIVND (reference sequence). CDR3 length: 13 residues. In DNA form, the CDR3 reads TGTGCCAGTACCCCGGACAGGGGTTATGGCTACACCTTC. Translating gives CASTPDRGYGYTF.

The chain recombines TRBV13 with TRBJ1-1; unclear D gene. The CDR3 loop spans 11 amino acids. Trimming cost V 0 bases and J 10 bases, with 6 bases left between them. Germline-derived CDR1 and CDR2 are PRHDT and FYEKMQ (reference sequence). The CDR3 loop reads CASSLGTGAFF. CDR3 nucleotide sequence: TGTGCCAGCAGCTTAGGCACCGGAGCTTTCTTT.

The rearrangement uses TRBV19 and TRBJ2-3; TRBD2 matches 14 bases. Germline CDR1 LNHDA, CDR2 SQIVND (reference sequence). The CDR3 covers 18 residues. The ends lost 4 bases at V and 4 bases at J; junction bases unmatched: 10. The CDR3 loop reads CASSSPRGLAGGSDTQYF. In DNA form, the CDR3 reads TGTGCCAGTAGTAGCCCCCGAGGACTAGCGGGAGGATCAGATACGCAGTATTTT.

This clone turned up a few times. The rearrangement uses TRBV4-1 and TRBJ1-2; D gene unclear. Germline CDR1 reads MGHRA; CDR2 reads YSYEKL. The CDR3 contains 12 residues. V gave up 0 bases and J gave up 4 bases, with 3 bases separating them. The CDR3: CASSQESYGYTF. CDR3 bases: TGCGCCAGCAGCCAAGAGAGCTATGGCTACACCTTC.

The V call is TRBV4-3, the J call TRBJ1-2; the D is unclear. This CDR3 contains 14 residues. CDR1 and CDR2 from the germline V gene are LGHNA and YSLEER. The V and J ends lost 0 bases and 11 bases respectively, with 16 bases between them. The CDR3: CASSQDAGLGGYTF. CDR3 coding DNA: TGCGCCAGCAGCCAAGATGCTGGGTTAGGAGGGTACACCTTC.

The sample holds many counts of this clone. Other DNA sequences in the same sample also yield this CDR3. The chain carries TRBV6-1 and TRBJ2-3; TRBD2 aligns across 11 bases. The CDR3 totals 15 residues. Unmatched junction bases numbered 2, after V lost 2 bases and J lost 4 bases. From germline, CDR1 is MNHNS and CDR2 SASEGT. The CDR3 bases are TGTGCCAGCAGTGAATTAGCGGGGGGGCCAGATACGCAGTATTTT. Translating gives CASSELAGGPDTQYF.

This chain links TRBV10-2 with TRBJ2-7; a weak D match, TRBD1 (6 bases). V was pared by 5 bases and J by 0 bases, with 11 bases between. The CDR3 covers 14 residues. Germline CDR1 reads WSHSY; CDR2 reads SAAADI. The CDR3 spells CASSRGLGSYEQYF. CDR3 nucleotide sequence: TGCGCCAGCAGTAGGGGGTTGGGCTCCTACGAGCAGTACTTC.

To note about this clone: Additional DNA sequences in this sample encode the identical CDR3. This CDR3 reads CASSVSGVSDTQYF. The CDR3 DNA is TGTGCCAGCAGCGTTAGCGGGGTTTCAGATACGCAGTATTTT. The chain is built from TRBV9 and TRBJ2-3, with 8 bases lining up with TRBD2. V lost 2 bases, J lost 4 bases, and 3 bases stayed unmatched. Germline assignment: CDR1 SGDLS and CDR2 YYNGEE. This CDR3 spans 14 amino acids.

The chain is built from TRBV25-1 and TRBJ2-2; TRBD1 matches 8 bases. V trimming: 8 bases; J trimming: 6 bases; junction bases outside the gene matches: 5. Looked up from germline, CDR1 is MGHDK and CDR2 is SYGVNS. CDR3 length equals 13 residues. CDR3 sequence reads: CASRTGTAGELFF. The CDR3 nucleotides are TGTGCCAGCCGGACAGGGACCGCCGGGGAGCTGTTTTTT.

This sequence joins TRBV5-1 and TRBJ2-1; 10 positions agree with TRBD1. With 4 bases clipped from V and 4 bases from J, the junction kept 8 bases outside the gene matches. The CDR3 runs to 16 residues. The germline CDR1 and CDR2 sequences are SGHRS and YFSETQ. CDR3 loop: CASSPQPGQGYNEQFF. The CDR3 DNA is TGCGCCAGCAGCCCCCAACCGGGACAGGGGTACAATGAGCAGTTCTTC.